Shown below are 20 T cell receptor beta chains from a single sample sequenced in a study of shared clonotypes between healthy human individuals. Data came from immunoSEQ multiplex PCR; TCRdb stores just in-frame clones and leaves some out. The sample yields about 1 million clones, under 80% seen once. The sample consisted of memory CD4+ T cells sorted from blood. Subset in this sample: CD45RA-negative fraction. All receptors come from a man aged 18 to 29 in good health.

This chain connects TRBV11-2 to TRBJ2-7; TRBD2 matches at 14 bases. The ends lost 5 bases at V and 5 bases at J; junction bases unmatched: 11. Per the germline V gene, CDR1 is SGHAT and CDR2 is FQNNGV. This CDR3 region has 17 residues. CDR3: CASSTGLAGGFHHEQYF. The DNA for the CDR3 is TGTGCCAGCAGCACCGGACTAGCGGGAGGTTTTCACCACGAGCAGTACTTC.

V gene TRBV18 combines with J gene TRBJ2-7; the D gene could be TRBD1 or TRBD2 (5 bases each). Per germline, CDR1 KGHSH and CDR2 LQKENI. V was cut by 5 bases and J by 2 bases, with 10 bases left in between. This CDR3 has 13 amino acids. The CDR3 loop reads CASSGDGTYEQYF. The DNA for the CDR3 is TGTGCCAGCTCAGGGGACGGAACCTACGAGCAGTACTTC.

CDR3 sequence (DNA): TGCGCCAGCAGCTTGCCCCAGGGGTCCGGCACAGATACGCAGTATTTT. Encoded protein: CASSLPQGSGTDTQYF. The rearrangement joins TRBV5-1 to TRBJ2-3; tentatively, D is TRBD1 (6 bases). Germline V gives CDR1 SGHRS, CDR2 YFSETQ. V was cut by 1 base and J by 1 base, with 13 bases left in between. CDR3 length equals 16 residues. Drawing the rest from reference TRBV5-1 and TRBJ2-3, the complete variable domain is KAGVTQTPRYLIKTRGQQVTLSCSPISGHRSVSWYQQTPGQGLQFLFEYFSETQRNKGNFPGRFSGRQFSNSRSEMNVSTLELGDSALYLCASSLPQGSGTDTQYFGPGTRLTVL.

The chain has TRBV25-1 and TRBJ2-1; 7 nucleotides agree with TRBD2. Germline V lookup: CDR1 MGHDK, CDR2 SYGVNS. J was trimmed by 8 bases and V by 3 bases; bases with no gene match: 7. CDR3 length: 14 residues. The CDR3 DNA is TGTGCCAGCAGTGACCCTCCGGGGGGAGATGAGCAGTTCTTC. It is translated as CASSDPPGGDEQFF.

The chain is built from TRBV10-3 and TRBJ2-2; a possible D gene is TRBD2 (6 bases). The germline V gene has CDR1 ENHRY and CDR2 SYGVKD. With 6 bases removed from V and 1 base from J, the gap between germline ends came to 12 bases. The CDR3 covers 15 residues. The CDR3 spells CAIRRTEGNTGELFF. CDR3 DNA: TGTGCCATCAGGCGGACGGAGGGGAACACCGGGGAGCTGTTTTTT.

On this clone itself: Other DNA sequences in this sample translate to the same CDR3. V and J are TRBV5-1 and TRBJ2-2, with TRBD2 as a possible D gene (5 bases). CDR1 and CDR2 (germline): SGHRS, YFSETQ. V shed 1 base and J shed 3 bases, with 10 bases lying between them. The CDR3 totals 15 residues. The CDR3 DNA is TGCGCCAGCAGCTTGAGCGGCAGAGACACCGGGGAGCTGTTTTTT. Translating it yields CASSLSGRDTGELFF.

The chain is built from TRBV11-3 and TRBJ2-7; possibly TRBD1 for D (7 bases). Germline values: CDR1 SGHNT, CDR2 YENEEA. The CDR3 is made up of 15 amino acids. Trimming took off 5 bases at V and 5 bases at J, with 19 bases between the two ends. The chain's CDR3 is CASSQGGRGEDEQYF. The CDR3, as DNA: TGTGCCAGCAGCCAGGGGGGACGGGGTGAAGACGAGCAGTACTTC.

A few counts support this clone. The rearrangement links TRBV10-3 to TRBJ1-1; the D is unclear. Germline lookup yields CDR1 ENHRY and CDR2 SYGVKD. The CDR3 consists of 15 residues. V lost 3 bases and J 0 bases, leaving 11 bases between the germline ends. For the CDR3, the DNA is TGTGCCATCAGTGAAGGAGGGAAAATGAACACTGAAGCTTTCTTT. This translates into CAISEGGKMNTEAFF.

The chain is built from TRBV2 and TRBJ2-6, with 9 bases aligning to TRBD1. Trimming cost V 6 bases and J 3 bases; bases outside gene matches: 0. CDR3 size: 14 residues. Germline assignment: CDR1 SNHLY and CDR2 FYNNEI. As DNA, the CDR3 is TGTGCCAGCAGGGACAGGGGTGGGGCCAACGTCCTGACTTTC. It codes for CASRDRGGANVLTF.

This clone showed up many times. This chain uses TRBV18 with TRBJ2-3, with 7 bases lining up with TRBD2. CDR1 and CDR2 (germline): KGHSH, LQKENI. The CDR3 has 18 amino acids. V shed 1 base and J 0 bases; nucleotides not matched to a gene: 10. CDR3 nucleotide sequence: TGTGCCAGCTCACCACTGGTTGCGGAGCGGGGTAGCACAGATACGCAGTATTTT. Protein: CASSPLVAERGSTDTQYF. Full variable domain (rest looked up from reference TRBV18 and TRBJ2-3): NAGVMQNPRHLVRRRGQEARLRCSPMKGHSHVYWYRQLPEEGLKFMVYLQKENIIDESGMPKERFSAEFPKEGPSILRIQQVVRGDSAAYFCASSPLVAERGSTDTQYFGPGTRLTVL.

The chain employs TRBV19 and TRBJ1-1, with D maybe TRBD1 (5 bases). This CDR3 comprises 14 residues. With 4 bases removed from V and 6 bases from J, the gap between germline ends came to 15 bases. CDR1 and CDR2 (germline): LNHDA, SQIVND (reference sequence). CDR3 in amino acids: CASSTSGGSPEAFF. The CDR3 DNA sequence: TGTGCCAGTAGTACCAGCGGGGGGTCCCCTGAAGCTTTCTTT.

This chain uses TRBV2 with TRBJ2-5; D is unresolved. The germline gives CDR1 SNHLY, CDR2 FYNNEI. Trimming took off 2 bases at V and 5 bases at J, with 6 bases between the two ends. The CDR3 runs to 12 residues. CDR3 DNA sequence: TGTGCCAGCAGTGAACTGGACGAGACCCAGTACTTC. Protein: CASSELDETQYF. Based on the CDR3 plus reference TRBV2 and TRBJ2-5, the full variable domain is EPEVTQTPSHQVTQMGQEVILRCVPISNHLYFYWYRQILGQKVEFLVSFYNNEISEKSEIFDDQFSVERPDGSNFTLKIRSTKLEDSAMYFCASSELDETQYFGPGTRLLVL.

This clone was counted many times. The chain uses TRBV9 and TRBJ1-1, with D hard to call. CDR1 is SGDLS and CDR2 is YYNGEE in the germline V gene. V was clipped by 4 bases and J by 1 base, with 8 bases between them. The CDR3 consists of 13 residues. As DNA, the CDR3 is TGTGCCAGCAGCACAAATCCGAACACTGAAGCTTTCTTT. Translated, it gives CASSTNPNTEAFF.

This clone has only a few counts. The gene calls are TRBV5-6 and TRBJ2-3; no clear D gene. There are 14 residues in the CDR3. Germline V gene data show CDR1 as SGHDT and CDR2 as YYEEEE. V was trimmed by 2 bases and J by 6 bases, leaving 13 bases between them. CDR3 amino acids: CASSLIVVADTQYF. Written as DNA, the CDR3 is TGTGCCAGCAGCTTAATCGTAGTTGCCGATACGCAGTATTTT.

V usage is TRBV7-9 and J usage is TRBJ2-3; 9 bases align to TRBD2. The germline V gene has CDR1 SEHNR and CDR2 FQNEAQ (reference sequence). The J segment lost 4 bases and the V segment lost 2 bases, leaving 4 bases of the junction unmatched. This CDR3 has 15 amino acids. This chain's CDR3 is CASSLLAGISDTQYF. The CDR3, as DNA: TGTGCCAGCAGCTTACTAGCGGGAATCTCAGATACGCAGTATTTT.

J is TRBJ1-4 and V is TRBV4-2; D perhaps matches TRBD1 (5 bases). This CDR3 has 15 amino acids. Germline V gives CDR1 LGHNA, CDR2 YNFKEQ. The V end was cut by 0 bases, the J end by 8 bases, with 13 bases between. The CDR3 loop reads CASSQEQVMGEKLFF. The CDR3 nucleotides read TGTGCCAGCAGCCAAGAACAGGTGATGGGGGAAAAACTGTTTTTT.

The gene calls are TRBV5-1 and TRBJ2-7; tentatively, D is TRBD2 (6 bases). There are 15 residues in the CDR3. In germline, CDR1 is SGHRS, CDR2 YFSETQ. The V gene lost 0 bases and the J gene lost 3 bases, with 13 bases spanning the gap. The CDR3: CASSLVGGVSYEQYF. The DNA for the CDR3 is TGCGCCAGCAGCTTGGTAGGCGGGGTTAGCTACGAGCAGTACTTC.

This clone was picked up one time. A read error may explain this, as a much larger clone is one base away. This sample includes further DNA sequences coding for the same CDR3. V is TRBV7-9 and J is TRBJ1-4; D not certain. The V end lost 0 bases, the J end lost 0 bases, and 2 bases lay between the germline ends. Germline CDR1 SEHNR, CDR2 FQNEAQ (reference sequence). The CDR3 is made up of 14 amino acids. The CDR3 loop is CASSLAATNEKLFF. CDR3 bases: TGTGCCAGCAGCTTAGCTGCAACTAATGAAAAACTGTTTTTT.

This chain links TRBV5-6 with TRBJ1-2; 8 nucleotides match TRBD1. Trimming removed 3 bases from V and 8 bases from J; junction bases left unmatched: 6. The CDR3 sequence is 13 residues long. Per germline, CDR1 SGHDT and CDR2 YYEEEE. This CDR3 is CASSSPDREGYTF. CDR3 nucleotides: TGTGCCAGCAGCTCCCCGGACAGGGAGGGCTACACCTTC.

The chain combines TRBV11-2 with TRBJ2-7; D is possibly TRBD1 or TRBD2 (5 bases each). From germline, CDR1 is SGHAT and CDR2 FQNNGV. The CDR3 is 13 amino acids. V was cut by 3 bases and J by 7 bases, with 13 bases left in between. The CDR3 is CASSLGTGEEQYF. Here the CDR3 DNA reads TGTGCCAGCAGCTTGGGGACGGGTGAGGAGCAGTACTTC.